Presented here are 30 T cell receptor beta chains from one specimen sequenced in a study of radiation and T cells in renal cell carcinoma. As to time point: blood 2 weeks post-SBRT. Treatment reported: 15 Gy SBRT to primary tumor, nephrectomy 4 weeks later. TCRdb's copy holds only in-frame clones and misses some; the assay was immunoSEQ multiplex PCR. Of over 60,000 clones in the sample, around 78% were seen once. The sample here was blood, taken from a patient whose treatment included radiotherapy and nephrectomy. These receptors were taken from a man between 60 and 70 years old with renal cell carcinoma.

The genes are TRBV19 and TRBJ2-3, with D hard to call. V lost 3 bases and J 1 base, leaving 11 bases between the germline ends. The CDR3 loop spans 15 amino acids. Germline V gene sequence: CDR1 LNHDA, CDR2 SQIVND (reference sequence). This CDR3 is CASSIESARTDTQYF. The CDR3 DNA reads as TGTGCCAGTAGTATCGAAAGCGCCCGCACAGATACGCAGTATTTT.

The chain combines TRBV5-1 with TRBJ2-5, with a tentative D call TRBD1 (6 bases). The CDR3 sequence is 16 residues long. Per the germline V gene, CDR1 is SGHRS and CDR2 is YFSETQ. V was clipped by 0 bases and J by 1 base, with 13 bases between them. In DNA, the CDR3 is TGCGCCAGCAGCTTGGGTGTGTTAGGGGGCCAAGAGACCCAGTACTTC. Its protein is CASSLGVLGGQETQYF.

This clone was recorded only once. The chain couples TRBV18 to TRBJ2-1, with D maybe TRBD1 (6 bases). V lost 6 bases and J lost 7, with 16 bases in between. Germline assignment: CDR1 KGHSH and CDR2 LQKENI. The CDR3 contains 14 residues. The CDR3 region is CASSHRQDSNEQFF. CDR3 DNA: TGTGCCAGCTCTCATCGACAGGACTCGAATGAGCAGTTCTTC.

The genes are TRBV19 and TRBJ1-3, with D possibly matching TRBD1 (5 bases). CDR1 is LNHDA, CDR2 SQIVND, per germline (reference sequence). This CDR3 has 16 residues. Trimming stripped 4 bases from V and 0 bases from J, with 13 bases between. CDR3 residues: CASSSPRDFSGNTIYF. The CDR3 bases are TGTGCCAGTAGTAGCCCCCGGGACTTCTCTGGAAACACCATATATTTT.

The chain joins TRBV7-9 to TRBJ1-6; weak D call: TRBD1 (6 bases). The germline CDR1 and CDR2 sequences are SEHNR and FQNEAQ (reference sequence). V lost 5 bases and J 12 bases, leaving 14 bases between the germline ends. The CDR3 sequence is 13 residues long. The CDR3 DNA is TGTGCCAGCAGCCCAGGACAGCCGATACCCCTCCACTTT. This translates into CASSPGQPIPLHF.

This clone has just a few counts. This chain links TRBV27 with TRBJ2-3, with 8 nucleotides matching TRBD1. The CDR3 covers 14 residues. Germline V gives CDR1 MNHEY, CDR2 SMNVEV (reference sequence). V was clipped by 5 bases and J by 2 bases; unmatched bases: 3. CDR3 in amino acids: CASSPDRATDTQYF. Written as DNA, the CDR3 is TGTGCCAGCAGTCCGGACAGGGCCACAGATACGCAGTATTTT.

This clone appeared a single time. The rearrangement links TRBV19 to TRBJ2-3; the match to TRBD1 covers 8 bases. The V gene end was trimmed by 5 bases and the J gene end by 6 bases; junction bases not matched to a gene: 13. In germline, CDR1 is LNHDA, CDR2 SQIVND (reference sequence). There are 16 residues in the CDR3. The CDR3: CASSAWQGARRDTQYF. The CDR3 nucleotides read TGTGCCAGTAGTGCTTGGCAGGGGGCCCGGAGGGATACGCAGTATTTT.

Written as DNA, the CDR3 is TGTGCCTGGAGTGTACAGTTCCCTGGAAACACCATATATTTT. It specifies CAWSVQFPGNTIYF. The chain links TRBV30 to TRBJ1-3; D gene ambiguous. In germline, CDR1 is GTSNPN, CDR2 SVGIG (reference sequence). The CDR3 sequence is 14 residues long. V was clipped by 0 bases and J by 2 bases, with 8 bases between them.

The V and J genes are TRBV6-1 and TRBJ1-2; D ambiguous. V was trimmed by 2 bases and J by 14 bases, leaving 12 bases between them. The length of the CDR3 is 11 residues. The germline gives CDR1 MNHNS, CDR2 SASEGT. The CDR3 region is CASSERWYGTF. CDR3 bases: TGTGCCAGCAGTGAAAGATGGTATGGGACCTTC.

In DNA, the CDR3 is TGTGCCAGCAGTTACTCTTGGAACACTGAAGCTTTCTTT. Translating gives CASSYSWNTEAFF. The V and J genes are TRBV6-6 and TRBJ1-1; D unclear. Looked up from germline, CDR1 is MNHNY and CDR2 is SVGAGI (reference sequence). V dropped 0 bases and J dropped 1 base, with 3 bases sitting between them. This CDR3 comprises 13 residues.

This clone was picked up a small number of times. V gene TRBV19 combines with J gene TRBJ1-5, with D unclear. CDR1 LNHDA and CDR2 SQIVND come from the germline V gene (reference sequence). Trimming removed 1 base at V and 5 bases at J, with 3 bases between. The CDR3 is 12 residues long. The chain's CDR3 is CASSIVDQPQHF. The CDR3 coding sequence is TGTGCCAGTAGTATAGTCGATCAGCCCCAGCATTTT.

The gene calls are TRBV19 and TRBJ2-5; D unclear. The CDR3 contains 15 residues. Germline CDR1 reads LNHDA; CDR2 reads SQIVND (reference sequence). V gave up 5 bases and J gave up 2 bases, with 15 bases separating them. This CDR3 is CASSESWYQQETQYF. The CDR3 nucleotides are TGTGCCAGTAGTGAGTCGTGGTACCAGCAAGAGACCCAGTACTTC. Full variable domain (remainder filled in from reference TRBV19 and TRBJ2-5): DGGITQSPKYLFRKEGQNVTLSCEQNLNHDAMYWYRQDPGQGLRLIYYSQIVNDFQKGDIAEGYSVSREKKESFPLTVTSAQKNPTAFYLCASSESWYQQETQYFGPGTRLLVL.

The chain carries TRBV2 and TRBJ2-7; D uncertain. The CDR3 has 10 amino acids. Germline assignment: CDR1 SNHLY and CDR2 FYNNEI. Trimming left V 7 bases short and J 10 bases short, with 11 bases between. The CDR3 reads CASTMAVQYV. CDR3 DNA sequence: TGTGCCAGCACGATGGCAGTACAGTACGTC.

This clone was detected a few times. The chain combines TRBV28 with TRBJ2-7; D assignment may be TRBD1 or TRBD2 (6 bases each). CDR1 is MDHEN and CDR2 is SYDVKM in the germline V gene. With 11 bases removed from V and 3 bases from J, the gap between germline ends came to 17 bases. The CDR3 length is 13 residues. The CDR3: CAGGGTVYYEQYF. CDR3 DNA sequence: TGTGCCGGAGGGGGTACGGTTTACTACGAGCAGTACTTC. The full variable domain, in which reference TRBV28 and TRBJ2-7 provide the parts outside the CDR3, is DVKVTQSSRYLVKRTGEKVFLECVQDMDHENMFWYRQDPGLGLRLIYFSYDVKMKEKGDIPEGYSVSREKKERFSLILESASTNQTSMYLCAGGGTVYYEQYFGPGTRLTVT.

This chain connects TRBV18 to TRBJ2-5, with D perhaps TRBD1 or TRBD2 (6 bases each). Germline loops: CDR1 KGHSH, CDR2 LQKENI. The CDR3 length is 14 residues. V gave up 3 bases and J gave up 4 bases, with 12 bases separating them. In DNA form, the CDR3 reads TGTGCCAGCTCACCGTCACAGGGAGGAGAGACCCAGTACTTC. This translates into CASSPSQGGETQYF.

The chain recombines TRBV12-5 with TRBJ2-5, with TRBD2 matching 9 bases. The germline CDR1 and CDR2 sequences are LGHNT and FRNRAP. V gave up 5 bases and J gave up 5 bases; unmatched junction bases: 15. The CDR3 is 17 amino acids. CDR3 bases: TGTGCTAGTGGTCGTCCTAGCGGGGCCTCTTTGGGGGAGACCCAGTACTTC. This sequence encodes CASGRPSGASLGETQYF.

This chain joins TRBV10-3 and TRBJ1-2; D is unresolved. Germline-derived CDR1 and CDR2 are ENHRY and SYGVKD. The CDR3 runs 13 residues. The V gene lost 2 bases and the J gene lost 8 bases, with 12 bases spanning the gap. The DNA of the CDR3 is TGTGCCATCAGTGAGCCGGAGCTGAGGGGCTACACCTTC. It is translated as CAISEPELRGYTF.

The chain employs TRBV19 and TRBJ1-1; D remains ambiguous. CDR3 length equals 13 residues. CDR1 and CDR2 from the germline V gene are LNHDA and SQIVND (reference sequence). The V end was cut by 4 bases, the J end by 4 bases, with 10 bases between. The CDR3 DNA is TGTGCCAGTAGTAGTACCCCCGGCACTGAAGCTTTCTTT. Its protein is CASSSTPGTEAFF.

The rearrangement joins TRBV6-1 to TRBJ1-6; D not resolved. CDR3 length: 14 amino acids. Trimming left V 6 bases short and J 6 bases short, with 12 bases between. Germline CDR1 MNHNS, CDR2 SASEGT. CDR3 DNA sequence: TGTGCCAGCAGGGCCAGAGCGCTTAATTCACCCCTCCACTTT. Translated, it gives CASRARALNSPLHF.

V is TRBV6-6 and J is TRBJ1-2, with D unclear. This CDR3 contains 13 residues. CDR1 is MNHNY and CDR2 is SVGAGI in the germline V gene (reference sequence). V was trimmed by 6 bases and J by 1 base, leaving 9 bases between them. In DNA, the CDR3 is TGTGCCAGCAGCCTAGGGAGTAACTATGGCTACACCTTC. This translates into CASSLGSNYGYTF.

The chain has TRBV19 and TRBJ1-5, with D hard to call. Germline V gene sequence: CDR1 LNHDA, CDR2 SQIVND (reference sequence). Trimming left V 6 bases short and J 0 bases short, with 12 bases between. This CDR3 has 15 amino acids. The CDR3 spells CASRSGGYSNQPQHF. CDR3 DNA: TGTGCCAGTAGATCGGGCGGATATAGCAATCAGCCCCAGCATTTT. Using reference TRBV19 and TRBJ1-5 for the parts outside the CDR3, the full variable domain is DGGITQSPKYLFRKEGQNVTLSCEQNLNHDAMYWYRQDPGQGLRLIYYSQIVNDFQKGDIAEGYSVSREKKESFPLTVTSAQKNPTAFYLCASRSGGYSNQPQHFGDGTRLSIL.

The table lists this clone with a count of one. The chain couples TRBV6-1 to TRBJ2-6; no clear D gene. Germline CDR1 reads MNHNS; CDR2 reads SASEGT. The ends were cut back, 4 bases at V and 0 bases at J, with 10 bases in the middle. The CDR3 extends over 16 amino acids. CDR3 protein: CASSARITSGANVLTF. In DNA, the CDR3 is TGTGCCAGCAGTGCGCGGATAACCTCTGGGGCCAACGTCCTGACTTTC.

The gene calls are TRBV5-4 and TRBJ2-7; no definite D call. V was cut by 3 bases and J by 5 bases, with 12 bases left in between. The CDR3 has 13 amino acids. Germline V lookup: CDR1 SGHNT, CDR2 YYREEE (reference sequence). CDR3 protein: CASSSRVGDEQYF. For the CDR3, the DNA is TGTGCCAGCAGCTCTCGAGTCGGAGACGAGCAGTACTTC.

This chain links TRBV2 with TRBJ2-5; 10 positions match TRBD1. The junction had 9 bases not matched to a gene; V was cut back by 6 bases and J by 5 bases. Germline lookup yields CDR1 SNHLY and CDR2 FYNNEI. This CDR3 is 15 amino acids long. The CDR3 here is CASRPGTGVLETQYF. The CDR3 coding sequence is TGTGCCAGCAGGCCCGGGACAGGGGTCTTGGAGACCCAGTACTTC.

This chain uses TRBV7-9 with TRBJ1-1, with D unclear. The CDR3 has 12 amino acids. Trimming shortened V by 1 base and J by 8 bases, and 8 bases separated the two germline ends. Germline V gene lookup returns CDR1 SEHNR and CDR2 FQNEAQ (reference sequence). The chain's CDR3 is CASSLVGDEAFF. The CDR3 region has the DNA TGTGCCAGCAGCTTAGTCGGAGACGAAGCTTTCTTT.

A word on this clone: The identical CDR3 is also encoded by other nucleotide sequences in the sample. This rearrangement joins TRBV7-8 to TRBJ1-2; weak D call: TRBD1 (5 bases). Trimming took 4 bases from V and 5 from J, leaving 11 bases between them. Germline CDR1 is SGHVS and CDR2 is FQNEAQ. This CDR3 region has 13 residues. Here the CDR3 reads CASSSAGQYGYTF. The DNA for the CDR3 is TGTGCCAGCAGCTCGGCGGGGCAATATGGCTACACCTTC.

The chain carries TRBV20-1 and TRBJ2-3; D gene ambiguous. The CDR3 runs 11 residues. Germline CDR1 is DFQATT and CDR2 is SNEGSKA (reference sequence). V lost 1 base to trimming and J lost 5 bases, with 4 bases between them. The chain's CDR3 is CSARGKDTQYF. The CDR3 DNA reads TGCAGTGCTAGAGGAAAAGATACGCAGTATTTT.

This chain uses TRBV6-1 with TRBJ2-3; tentatively, D is TRBD1 or TRBD2 (5 bases each). The CDR3 has 14 residues. The germline gives CDR1 MNHNS, CDR2 SASEGT. Trimming pared 8 bases from V and 5 bases from J, leaving 17 bases between. The CDR3 protein is CASVRTRGEDTQYF. The CDR3 DNA is TGTGCCAGCGTAAGGACCCGAGGGGAAGATACGCAGTATTTT.

The chain recombines TRBV18 with TRBJ1-1; D gene unclear. Germline V lookup: CDR1 KGHSH, CDR2 LQKENI. V was clipped by 0 bases and J by 1 base, with 12 bases between them. This CDR3 has 16 residues. This CDR3 is CASSPPGWHKNTEAFF. The CDR3 nucleotides are TGTGCCAGCTCACCACCGGGTTGGCATAAGAACACTGAAGCTTTCTTT.

This clone was observed a handful of times. The genes are TRBV2 and TRBJ1-5, with a tentative D call TRBD1 (6 bases). There are 15 residues in the CDR3. Germline CDR1 is SNHLY and CDR2 is FYNNEI. V was shortened by 5 bases and J by 5 bases, with 16 bases between the two germline ends. The CDR3, as DNA: TGTGCCAGCAGTTTCGGTCAGGGGACCGATCAGCCCCAGCATTTT. Encoded protein: CASSFGQGTDQPQHF.